The T cell receptor beta chain described here comes from a study of cytomegalovirus exposure and HLA in healthy donors. Study information: Of the donors genotyped, 300 to 500 in all, around 76% fell in the Caucasian-associated ancestry cluster. Study-wide results and caveats: Reports showed the classifier diagnosing cytomegalovirus status with high specificity and sensitivity. Accurate HLA-A and HLA-B prediction from TCR beta sequences was reported for most subjects. A missense DCLRE1C variant was associated with V- and J-gene trimming of TCR beta chains in a later analysis, and an independent cohort replicated the association.

13 Jbeta primers and 60 Vbeta primers were used for the PCR. TCRdb keeps only in-frame clones here, not all; method: immunoSEQ multiplex PCR. The sample includes 150,000 to 200,000 clones, 55% to 75% of them seen just once. Turning to this clone: Its antigen is still unknown.

V trimming: 3 bases; J trimming: 0 bases; junction bases outside the gene matches: 11. CDR3 length equals 17 residues. Germline CDR1 and CDR2: SGDLS and YYNGEE. The chain recombines TRBV9 with TRBJ1-1, with 7 bases that match TRBD1. The specimen was PBMCs. The receptor comes from a human donor in good health. The CDR3 region is CASSARTGWGLNTEAFF. CDR3 DNA sequence: TGTGCCAGCAGCGCAAGGACAGGATGGGGCTTGAACACTGAAGCTTTCTTT.